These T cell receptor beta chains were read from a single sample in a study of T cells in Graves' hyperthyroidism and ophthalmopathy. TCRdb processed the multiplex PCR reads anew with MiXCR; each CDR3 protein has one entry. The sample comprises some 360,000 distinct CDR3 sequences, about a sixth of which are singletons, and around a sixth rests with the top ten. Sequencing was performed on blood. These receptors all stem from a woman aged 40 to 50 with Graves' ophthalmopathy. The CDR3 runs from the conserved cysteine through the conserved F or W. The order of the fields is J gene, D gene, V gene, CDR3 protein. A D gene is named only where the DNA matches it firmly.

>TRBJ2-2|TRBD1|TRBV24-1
CATSDFGGQGGTGELFF
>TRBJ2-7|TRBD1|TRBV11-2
CASGWTGVSYEQYF
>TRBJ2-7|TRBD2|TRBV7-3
CASSPQGLAGGEQYF
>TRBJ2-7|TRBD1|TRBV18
CASSPPGTGTYEQYF
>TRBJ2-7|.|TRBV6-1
CASSLQGYPRTDEQYF
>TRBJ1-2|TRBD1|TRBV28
CASSLFDRDYGYTF
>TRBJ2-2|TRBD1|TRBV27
CASSPRQGMGTGELFF
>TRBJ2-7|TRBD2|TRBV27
CASSPPGGRGTYEQYF
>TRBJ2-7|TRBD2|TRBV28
CASSLASGIPTEQYF
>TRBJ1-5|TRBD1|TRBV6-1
CASSDRTGHSNQPQHF
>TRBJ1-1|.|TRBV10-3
CAIRGVRMNTEAFF
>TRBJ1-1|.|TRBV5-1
CASSFEYSTEAFF
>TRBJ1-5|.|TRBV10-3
CATRRGDSNQPQHF
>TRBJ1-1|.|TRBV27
CASSLSYMNTEAFF
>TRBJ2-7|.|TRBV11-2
CASSFTVAATPLEQYF
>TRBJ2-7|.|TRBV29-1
CSVVTPYEQYF
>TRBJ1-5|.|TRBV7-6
CASSPEAGYSQPQHF
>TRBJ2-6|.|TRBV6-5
CASSYGSGANVLTF
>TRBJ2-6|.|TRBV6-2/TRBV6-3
CASSYPRGSSGANVLTF
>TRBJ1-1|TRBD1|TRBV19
CASRTGVGTEAFF
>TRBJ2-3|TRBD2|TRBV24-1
CATSELTSGISDTQYF
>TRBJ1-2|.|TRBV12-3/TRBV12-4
CASSPAGGIGYTF